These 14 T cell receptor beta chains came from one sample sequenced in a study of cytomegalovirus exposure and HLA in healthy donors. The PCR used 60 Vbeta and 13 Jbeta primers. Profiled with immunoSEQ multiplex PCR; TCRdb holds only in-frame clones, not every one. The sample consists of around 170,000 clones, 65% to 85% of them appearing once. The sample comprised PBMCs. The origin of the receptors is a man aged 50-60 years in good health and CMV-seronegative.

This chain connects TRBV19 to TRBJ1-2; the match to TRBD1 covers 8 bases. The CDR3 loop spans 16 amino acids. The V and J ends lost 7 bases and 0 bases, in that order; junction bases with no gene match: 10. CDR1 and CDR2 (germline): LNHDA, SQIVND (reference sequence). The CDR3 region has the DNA TGTGCCAGTACCCTAAGGACAGGGCGAGCTAACTATGGCTACACCTTC. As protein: CASTLRTGRANYGYTF. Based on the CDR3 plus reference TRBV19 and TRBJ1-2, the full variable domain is DGGITQSPKYLFRKEGQNVTLSCEQNLNHDAMYWYRQDPGQGLRLIYYSQIVNDFQKGDIAEGYSVSREKKESFPLTVTSAQKNPTAFYLCASTLRTGRANYGYTFGSGTRLTVV.

The CDR3 DNA follows: TGTGCCAGTAGTGCCACAGCCGATTCCTACGAGCAGTACTTC. Its translation is CASSATADSYEQYF. V is TRBV19 and J is TRBJ2-7; D remains ambiguous. The V end lost 5 bases, the J end lost 1 base, and 12 bases lay between the germline ends. Germline V gene sequence: CDR1 LNHDA, CDR2 SQIVND (reference sequence). The CDR3 is made up of 14 amino acids.

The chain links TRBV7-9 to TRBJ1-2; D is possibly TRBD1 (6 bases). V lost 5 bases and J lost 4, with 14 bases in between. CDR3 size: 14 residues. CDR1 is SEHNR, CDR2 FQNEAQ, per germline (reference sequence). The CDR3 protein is CASSNDRYSYGYTF. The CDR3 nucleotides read TGTGCCAGCAGCAACGACAGGTATAGCTATGGCTACACCTTC.

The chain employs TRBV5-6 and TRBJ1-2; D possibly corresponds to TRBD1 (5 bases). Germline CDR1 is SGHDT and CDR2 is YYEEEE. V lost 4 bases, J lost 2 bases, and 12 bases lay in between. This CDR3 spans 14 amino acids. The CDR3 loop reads CASSPGGVNYGYTF. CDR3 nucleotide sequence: TGTGCCAGCAGCCCCGGGGGGGTAAACTATGGCTACACCTTC.

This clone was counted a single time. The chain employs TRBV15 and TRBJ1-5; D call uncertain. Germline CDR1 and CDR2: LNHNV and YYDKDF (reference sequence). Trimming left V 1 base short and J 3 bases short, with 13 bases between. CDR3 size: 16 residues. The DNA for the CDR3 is TGTGCCACCAGCAGAGTAAGAACAGCTCCCAATCAGCCCCAGCATTTT. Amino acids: CATSRVRTAPNQPQHF.

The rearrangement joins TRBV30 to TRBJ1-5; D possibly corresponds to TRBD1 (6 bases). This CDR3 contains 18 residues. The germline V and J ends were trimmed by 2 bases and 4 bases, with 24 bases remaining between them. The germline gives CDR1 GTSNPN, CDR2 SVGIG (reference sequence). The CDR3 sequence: CAWSTRRTVPPANQPQHF. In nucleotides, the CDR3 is TGTGCCTGGAGTACGCGACGGACAGTACCTCCAGCTAATCAGCCCCAGCATTTT.

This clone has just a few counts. CDR3 residues: CASSWRDFTEAFF. In nucleotides, the CDR3 is TGTGCCAGCAGCTGGAGGGATTTCACTGAAGCTTTCTTT. The V gene is TRBV5-6, the J gene TRBJ1-1; no firm D call. Looked up from germline, CDR1 is SGHDT and CDR2 is YYEEEE. V lost 3 bases and J lost 4, with 10 bases in between. The CDR3 length is 13 residues.

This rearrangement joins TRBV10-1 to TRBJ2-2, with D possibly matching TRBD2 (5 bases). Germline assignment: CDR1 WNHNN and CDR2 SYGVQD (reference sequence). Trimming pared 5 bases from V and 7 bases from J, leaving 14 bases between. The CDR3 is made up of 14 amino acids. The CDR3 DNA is TGCGCCAGCAGTAGGCGAGGGTCAAGCGGGGAGCTGTTTTTT. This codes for CASSRRGSSGELFF.

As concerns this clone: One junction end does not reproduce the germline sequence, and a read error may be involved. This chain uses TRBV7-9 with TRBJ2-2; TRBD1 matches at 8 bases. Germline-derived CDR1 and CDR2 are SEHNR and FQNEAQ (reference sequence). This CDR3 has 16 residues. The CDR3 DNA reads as TGTTCCAGCAGCAACTCCCAGGGGGCTCGCACCGGGGAGCTGTTTTTT. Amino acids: CSSSNSQGARTGELFF. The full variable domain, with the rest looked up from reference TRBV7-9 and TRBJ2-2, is DTGVSQNPRHKITKRGQNVTFRCDPISEHNRLYWYRQTLGQGPEFLTYFQNEAQLEKSRLLSDRFSAERPKGSFSTLEIQRTEQGDSAMYLCSSSNSQGARTGELFFGEGSRLTVL.

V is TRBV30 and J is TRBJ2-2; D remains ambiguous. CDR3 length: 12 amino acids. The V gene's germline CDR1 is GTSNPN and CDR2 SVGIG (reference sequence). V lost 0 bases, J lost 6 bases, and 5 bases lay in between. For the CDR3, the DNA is TGTGCCTGGAGTGTACAATCCGGGGAGCTGTTTTTT. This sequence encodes CAWSVQSGELFF.

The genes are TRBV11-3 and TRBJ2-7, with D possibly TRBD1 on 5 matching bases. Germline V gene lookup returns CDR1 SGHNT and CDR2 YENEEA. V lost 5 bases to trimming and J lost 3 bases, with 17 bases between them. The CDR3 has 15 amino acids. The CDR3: CASSRGQGVGYEQYF. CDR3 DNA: TGTGCCAGCAGCCGTGGACAAGGGGTAGGCTACGAGCAGTACTTC.

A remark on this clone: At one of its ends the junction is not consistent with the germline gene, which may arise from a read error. CDR3 sequence reads: CASSPLAGGRNEQFF. The CDR3 DNA reads TGTGCTAGCTCACCTCTAGCGGGGGGACGAAATGAGCAGTTCTTC. The chain has TRBV18 and TRBJ2-1; 11 bases agree with TRBD2. The germline CDR1 and CDR2 sequences are KGHSH and LQKENI. This CDR3 spans 15 amino acids.

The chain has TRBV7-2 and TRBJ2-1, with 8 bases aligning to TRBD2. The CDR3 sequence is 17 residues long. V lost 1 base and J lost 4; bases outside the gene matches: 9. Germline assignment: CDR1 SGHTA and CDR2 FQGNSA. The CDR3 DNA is TGTGCCAGCAGCTTAGGGGTTTGGGGACTAGGGTACAATGAGCAGTTCTTC. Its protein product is CASSLGVWGLGYNEQFF. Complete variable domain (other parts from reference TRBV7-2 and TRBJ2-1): GAGVSQSPSNKVTEKGKDVELRCDPISGHTALYWYRQSLGQGLEFLIYFQGNSAPDKSGLPSDRFSAERTGGSVSTLTIQRTQQEDSAVYLCASSLGVWGLGYNEQFFGPGTRLTVL.

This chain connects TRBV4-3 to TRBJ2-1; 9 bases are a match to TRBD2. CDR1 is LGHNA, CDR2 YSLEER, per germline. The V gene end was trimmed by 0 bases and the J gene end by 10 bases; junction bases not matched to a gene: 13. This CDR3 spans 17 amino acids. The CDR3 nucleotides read TGCGCCAGCAGCCAAGATAGAGACGTGGCGGGGGGGCGGGAGCAGTTCTTC. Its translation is CASSQDRDVAGGREQFF.